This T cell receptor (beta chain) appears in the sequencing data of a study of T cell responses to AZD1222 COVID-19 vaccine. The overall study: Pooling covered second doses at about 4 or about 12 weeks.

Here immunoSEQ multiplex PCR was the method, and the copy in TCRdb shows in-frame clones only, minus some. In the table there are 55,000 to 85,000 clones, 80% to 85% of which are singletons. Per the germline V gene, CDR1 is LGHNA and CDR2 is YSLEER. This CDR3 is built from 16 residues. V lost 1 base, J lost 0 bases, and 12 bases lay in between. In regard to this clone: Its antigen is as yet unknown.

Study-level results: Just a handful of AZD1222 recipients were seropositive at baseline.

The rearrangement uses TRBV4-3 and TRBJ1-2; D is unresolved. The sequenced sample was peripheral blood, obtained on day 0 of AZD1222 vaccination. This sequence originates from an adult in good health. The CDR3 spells CASSQAFSAANYGYTF. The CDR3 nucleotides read TGCGCCAGCAGCCAAGCCTTTTCCGCGGCTAACTATGGCTACACCTTC.